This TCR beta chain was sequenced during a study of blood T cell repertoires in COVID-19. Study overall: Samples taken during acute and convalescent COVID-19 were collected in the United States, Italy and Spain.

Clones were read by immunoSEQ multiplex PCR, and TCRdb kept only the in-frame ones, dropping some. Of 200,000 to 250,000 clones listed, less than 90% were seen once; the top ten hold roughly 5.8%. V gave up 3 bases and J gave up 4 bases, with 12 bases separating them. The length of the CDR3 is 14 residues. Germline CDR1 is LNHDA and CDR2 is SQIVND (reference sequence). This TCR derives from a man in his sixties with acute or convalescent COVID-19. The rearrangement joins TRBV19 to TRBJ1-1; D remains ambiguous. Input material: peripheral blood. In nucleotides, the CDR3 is TGTGCCAGTAGTATTAGTGGCGGCGGCACTGAAGCTTTCTTT. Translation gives CASSISGGGTEAFF. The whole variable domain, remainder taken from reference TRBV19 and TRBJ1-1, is DGGITQSPKYLFRKEGQNVTLSCEQNLNHDAMYWYRQDPGQGLRLIYYSQIVNDFQKGDIAEGYSVSREKKESFPLTVTSAQKNPTAFYLCASSISGGGTEAFFGQGTRLTVV.